A selection of T cell receptor beta chains follows, all from one sample in a study of brain T cells in children with intractable seizures. The assay was immunoSEQ multiplex PCR, and TCRdb's table has in-frame clones only and misses some. The table shows fewer than 150,000 clones, with 90% to 95% occurring only once. The material was peripheral blood, obtained at surgery. Source of these receptors: a boy younger than two with hemimegalencephaly and intractable seizures. Both conserved end residues are part of each CDR3. D genes are given only for firm matches. Some rows have no size entry. The others give once, few or many, or a class for an expanded clone.

D gene: TRBD2; clone size: .; J gene: TRBJ2-1; V gene: TRBV5-1; CDR3 protein: CASSLVPGLAGVGEQFF; CDR3 DNA: TGCGCCAGCAGCTTGGTTCCCGGACTAGCGGGAGTCGGTGAGCAGTTCTTC
D gene: .; clone size: .; J gene: TRBJ1-2; V gene: TRBV2; CDR3 protein: CASIPGAGLLSPYGYTF; CDR3 DNA: TGTGCCAGCATTCCGGGGGCAGGTCTCCTCTCACCCTATGGCTACACCTTC
D gene: .; clone size: .; J gene: TRBJ2-5; V gene: TRBV20-1; CDR3 protein: CSGGRQETQYF; CDR3 DNA: TGCAGTGGGGGGAGACAAGAGACCCAGTACTTC
D gene: .; clone size: .; J gene: TRBJ1-3; V gene: TRBV19; CDR3 protein: CASSRGSSSGNTIYF; CDR3 DNA: TGTGCCAGTAGTAGAGGGTCGAGCTCTGGAAACACCATATATTTT
D gene: .; clone size: .; J gene: TRBJ2-3; V gene: TRBV5-1; CDR3 protein: CASSLALGVVGTQYF; CDR3 DNA: TGCGCCAGCAGCTTGGCGTTAGGAGTGGTAGGCACGCAGTATTTT
D gene: .; clone size: .; J gene: TRBJ2-5; V gene: TRBV20-1; CDR3 protein: CSARRQTQYF; CDR3 DNA: TGCAGTGCTAGACGGCAGACCCAGTACTTC
D gene: TRBD2; clone size: .; J gene: TRBJ2-1; V gene: TRBV7-9; CDR3 protein: CASSLGTSGKDNEQFF; CDR3 DNA: TGTGCCAGCAGCTTAGGTACTAGCGGGAAGGACAATGAGCAGTTCTTC
D gene: TRBD2; clone size: .; J gene: TRBJ2-1; V gene: TRBV7-9; CDR3 protein: CASSSGTSGKSSYNEQFF; CDR3 DNA: TGTGCCAGCAGCTCCGGGACTAGCGGGAAGAGCTCCTACAATGAGCAGTTCTTC
D gene: TRBD1; clone size: .; J gene: TRBJ2-2; V gene: TRBV5-1; CDR3 protein: CASLGTEATGELFF; CDR3 DNA: TGCGCCAGCCTCGGGACAGAGGCCACCGGGGAGCTGTTTTTT
D gene: TRBD1; clone size: .; J gene: TRBJ1-2; V gene: TRBV6-4; CDR3 protein: CASSATGGGYGYTF; CDR3 DNA: TGTGCCAGCAGTGCGACAGGGGGCGGGTATGGCTACACCTTC
D gene: TRBD1; clone size: .; J gene: TRBJ2-3; V gene: TRBV5-5; CDR3 protein: CASSIGTGGSYTDTQYF; CDR3 DNA: TGTGCCAGCAGCATCGGGACAGGGGGCTCTTACACAGATACGCAGTATTTT
D gene: .; clone size: .; J gene: TRBJ2-1; V gene: TRBV10-3; CDR3 protein: CAISERGNEQFF; CDR3 DNA: TGTGCCATCAGTGAACGGGGCAATGAGCAGTTCTTC
D gene: .; clone size: .; J gene: TRBJ1-3; V gene: TRBV9; CDR3 protein: CASSVGVPGNTIYF; CDR3 DNA: TGTGCCAGCAGCGTAGGAGTTCCCGGAAACACCATATATTTT
D gene: .; clone size: once; J gene: TRBJ1-5; V gene: TRBV6-5; CDR3 protein: CASSYGGGDQPQHF; CDR3 DNA: TGTGCCAGCAGTTACGGTGGCGGCGATCAGCCCCAGCATTTT
D gene: .; clone size: .; J gene: TRBJ1-2; V gene: TRBV5-6; CDR3 protein: CASSLGRNHYGYTF; CDR3 DNA: TGTGCCAGCAGCTTGGGGCGTAACCACTATGGCTACACCTTC
D gene: .; clone size: .; J gene: TRBJ2-7; V gene: TRBV7-3; CDR3 protein: CASSLGQPNEQYF; CDR3 DNA: TGTGCCAGCAGCTTAGGACAGCCTAACGAGCAGTACTTC
D gene: .; clone size: few; J gene: TRBJ1-3; V gene: TRBV6-2/TRBV6-3; CDR3 protein: CASSYPRGQLSGNTIYF; CDR3 DNA: TGTGCCAGCAGTTACCCCAGGGGCCAGCTCTCTGGAAACACCATATATTTT